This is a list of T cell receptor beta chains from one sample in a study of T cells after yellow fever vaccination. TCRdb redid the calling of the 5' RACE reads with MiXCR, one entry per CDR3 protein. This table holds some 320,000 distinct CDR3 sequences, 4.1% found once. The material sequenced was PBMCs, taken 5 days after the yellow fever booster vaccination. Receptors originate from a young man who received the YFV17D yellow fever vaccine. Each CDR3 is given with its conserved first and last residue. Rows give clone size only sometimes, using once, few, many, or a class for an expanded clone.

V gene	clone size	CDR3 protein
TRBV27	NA	CASSRGTGFDYGYTF
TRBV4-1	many	CASSEAGAGDTEAFF
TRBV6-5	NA	CASSHGDRTYEQYF
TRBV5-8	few	CASSLGVSGVNNEQFF
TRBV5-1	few	CASSGGSYSSTDTQYF
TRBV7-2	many	CASSSLLQVGSIYF
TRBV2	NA	CASSATVDSGNTIYF
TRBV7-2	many	CASSRLITDTQYF
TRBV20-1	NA	CSASGHSYNEQFF
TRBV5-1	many	CASSYRGRNEQYF